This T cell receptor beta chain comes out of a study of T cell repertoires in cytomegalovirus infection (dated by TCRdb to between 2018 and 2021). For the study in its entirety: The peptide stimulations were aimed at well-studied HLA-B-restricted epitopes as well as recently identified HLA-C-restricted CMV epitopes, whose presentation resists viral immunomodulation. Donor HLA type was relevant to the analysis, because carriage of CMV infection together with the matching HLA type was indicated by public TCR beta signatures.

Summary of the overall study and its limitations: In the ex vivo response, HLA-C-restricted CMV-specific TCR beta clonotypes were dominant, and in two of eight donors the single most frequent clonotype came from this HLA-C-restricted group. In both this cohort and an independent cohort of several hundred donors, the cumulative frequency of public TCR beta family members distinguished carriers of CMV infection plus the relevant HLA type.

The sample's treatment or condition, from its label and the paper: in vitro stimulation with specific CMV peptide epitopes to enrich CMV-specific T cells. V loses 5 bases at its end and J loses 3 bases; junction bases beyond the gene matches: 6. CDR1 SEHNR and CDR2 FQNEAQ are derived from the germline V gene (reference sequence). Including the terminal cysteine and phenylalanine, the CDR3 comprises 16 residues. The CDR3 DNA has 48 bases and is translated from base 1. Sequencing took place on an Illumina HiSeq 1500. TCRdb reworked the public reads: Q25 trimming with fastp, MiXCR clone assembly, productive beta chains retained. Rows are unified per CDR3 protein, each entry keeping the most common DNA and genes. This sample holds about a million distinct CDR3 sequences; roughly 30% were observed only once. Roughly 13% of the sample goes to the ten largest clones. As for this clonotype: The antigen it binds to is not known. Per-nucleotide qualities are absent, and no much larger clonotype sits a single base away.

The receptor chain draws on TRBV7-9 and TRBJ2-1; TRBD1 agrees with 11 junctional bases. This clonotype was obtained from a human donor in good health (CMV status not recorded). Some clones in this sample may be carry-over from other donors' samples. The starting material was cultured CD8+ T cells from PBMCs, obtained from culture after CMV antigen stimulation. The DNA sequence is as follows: TGTGCCAGCAGCGCAGGACAGGGGGCAAACTACAATGAGCAGTTCTTC. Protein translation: CASSAGQGANYNEQFF. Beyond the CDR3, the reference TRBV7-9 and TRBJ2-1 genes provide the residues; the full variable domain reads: DTGVSQNPRHKITKRGQNVTFRCDPISEHNRLYWYRQTLGQGPEFLTYFQNEAQLEKSRLLSDRFSAERPKGSFSTLEIQRTEQGDSAMYLCASSAGQGANYNEQFFGPGTRLTVL.